This T cell receptor (beta chain) was found in a study of blood T cell repertoires in COVID-19. Some clones are missing from TCRdb's copy, which holds only in-frame ones; the method was immunoSEQ multiplex PCR. The repertoire holds about 140,000 clones, with 88% as singletons. Sequencing used peripheral blood. This sequence originates from a middle-aged man with active or convalescent COVID-19.

The CDR3 sequence is CASSKEAGELFF. In DNA, the CDR3 is TGTGCCAGCAGCAAGGAGGCCGGGGAGCTGTTTTTT. This chain uses TRBV7-9 with TRBJ2-2; weak D call: TRBD2 (5 bases). Trimming took off 5 bases at V and 6 bases at J, with 7 bases between the two ends. Germline lookup yields CDR1 SEHNR and CDR2 FQNEAQ (reference sequence). The CDR3 loop spans 12 amino acids.